Following are 18 T cell receptor beta chains from one sample sequenced in a study of blood T cell repertoires in COVID-19. Clones were sequenced by immunoSEQ multiplex PCR, and TCRdb holds only the in-frame ones, with some missing. This sample has under 300,000 clones, with about 88% found just once. Sequenced: peripheral blood. The receptors derive from a woman aged 40 to 49 who had recovered from COVID-19.

The V and J genes are TRBV2 and TRBJ2-1, with 8 bases fitting TRBD2. CDR1 and CDR2 from the germline V gene are SNHLY and FYNNEI. Trimming took 8 bases from V and 4 from J; bases not matched to a gene: 16. The CDR3 runs to 17 residues. Here the CDR3 DNA reads TGTGCCAGCGAACGGGCGGGAGGTCAGGTCTGGTACAATGAGCAGTTCTTC. Its protein product is CASERAGGQVWYNEQFF. The entire variable domain, with the rest obtained from reference TRBV2 and TRBJ2-1, is as follows: EPEVTQTPSHQVTQMGQEVILRCVPISNHLYFYWYRQILGQKVEFLVSFYNNEISEKSEIFDDQFSVERPDGSNFTLKIRSTKLEDSAMYFCASERAGGQVWYNEQFFGPGTRLTVL.

This chain connects TRBV18 to TRBJ2-2; TRBD1 matches at 7 bases. The junction had 9 bases not matched to a gene; V was cut back by 3 bases and J by 2 bases. The CDR3 consists of 17 residues. Germline V gene data show CDR1 as KGHSH and CDR2 as LQKENI. The CDR3 is CASSPNRGTANTGELFF. CDR3 DNA: TGTGCCAGCTCACCCAACCGAGGGACAGCAAACACCGGGGAGCTGTTTTTT.

The J gene is TRBJ2-1, the V gene TRBV3-1 (or the pseudogene TRBV3-2), with TRBD1 as a possible D gene (5 bases). V shed 2 bases and J shed 9 bases, with 23 bases lying between them. Germline V CDR1 and CDR2: LGHDT, YNNKEL (reference sequence). The CDR3 runs 17 residues. The CDR3 loop is CASSQPQGPGNNGEQFF. The DNA of the CDR3 is TGTGCCAGCAGCCAACCGCAGGGCCCCGGAAATAATGGTGAGCAGTTCTTC.

This clone was seen a single time. The CDR3 loop is CASSMGGQGHQPQHF. In nucleotides, the CDR3 is TGTGCCAGTAGTATGGGGGGACAGGGCCATCAGCCCCAGCATTTT. The chain recombines TRBV19 with TRBJ1-5; 9 bases are a match to TRBD1. Germline V gene data show CDR1 as LNHDA and CDR2 as SQIVND (reference sequence). This CDR3 is 15 amino acids long. Germline trimming cut 3 bases from V and 5 bases from J; bases unmatched to any gene: 5.

V usage is TRBV11-2 and J usage is TRBJ2-3; 14 positions match TRBD2. Unmatched junction bases numbered 4, after V lost 3 bases and J lost 5 bases. The CDR3 is 16 residues long. The V gene's germline CDR1 is SGHAT and CDR2 FQNNGV. CDR3 region: CASSFRLAGGRDTQYF. The CDR3 DNA reads TGTGCCAGCAGCTTTCGACTAGCGGGAGGGCGAGATACGCAGTATTTT.

This chain joins TRBV11-3 and TRBJ1-2; D not certain. The germline V gene has CDR1 SGHNT and CDR2 YENEEA. The CDR3 is made up of 14 amino acids. The V end lost 1 base, the J end lost 4 bases, and 10 bases lay between the germline ends. The CDR3 DNA follows: TGTGCCAGCAGCTTAGCCCCGGGAGCCTATGGCTACACCTTC. This sequence encodes CASSLAPGAYGYTF.

The V call is TRBV27, the J call TRBJ2-7; 14 nucleotides agree with TRBD2. V shed 5 bases, J shed 3 bases, and the junction held 3 bases outside the gene matches. The germline CDR1 and CDR2 sequences are MNHEY and SMNVEV (reference sequence). The CDR3 loop spans 15 amino acids. CDR3 sequence reads: CASSLGTSGSYEQYF. The CDR3 DNA reads as TGTGCCAGCAGTCTAGGGACTAGCGGGAGCTACGAGCAGTACTTC.

The chain recombines TRBV19 with TRBJ2-2, with D possibly matching TRBD1 (5 bases). The V and J ends lost 4 bases and 6 bases respectively, with 21 bases between them. This CDR3 is built from 17 residues. CDR1 and CDR2 (germline): LNHDA, SQIVND (reference sequence). The CDR3 loop reads CASSTLFSQGRAGELFF. The CDR3 nucleotides are TGTGCCAGTAGTACCCTCTTCAGTCAGGGTCGGGCCGGGGAGCTGTTTTTT. Together with reference TRBV19 and TRBJ2-2, the CDR3 gives the full variable domain: DGGITQSPKYLFRKEGQNVTLSCEQNLNHDAMYWYRQDPGQGLRLIYYSQIVNDFQKGDIAEGYSVSREKKESFPLTVTSAQKNPTAFYLCASSTLFSQGRAGELFFGEGSRLTVL.

For this clone: The same CDR3 arises from other DNA sequences in this sample as well. The genes are TRBV19 and TRBJ1-2; a possible D gene is TRBD1 (5 bases). Per the germline V gene, CDR1 is LNHDA and CDR2 is SQIVND (reference sequence). The CDR3 runs 14 residues. Trimming removed 2 bases from V and 4 bases from J, with 11 bases in between. CDR3 sequence: CASSITGGTYGYTF. As DNA, the CDR3 is TGTGCCAGTAGTATAACAGGAGGGACCTATGGCTACACCTTC. The full variable domain, in which reference TRBV19 and TRBJ1-2 provide the parts outside the CDR3, is DGGITQSPKYLFRKEGQNVTLSCEQNLNHDAMYWYRQDPGQGLRLIYYSQIVNDFQKGDIAEGYSVSREKKESFPLTVTSAQKNPTAFYLCASSITGGTYGYTFGSGTRLTVV.

The count of this clone is one. V is TRBV7-2 and J is TRBJ1-2; TRBD1 matches at 7 bases. J gave up 8 bases and V 5 bases, and 17 bases lay outside the gene matches. The CDR3 sequence is 16 residues long. CDR1 SGHTA and CDR2 FQGNSA come from the germline V gene. The DNA for the CDR3 is TGTGCCAGCAGCACCGGGACAGCGACTACCCAACGGGGCTACACCTTC. Translated: CASSTGTATTQRGYTF.

The V call is TRBV5-1, the J call TRBJ1-2; perhaps TRBD1 as D (6 bases). The CDR3 sequence is 14 residues long. The ends were cut back, 2 bases at V and 2 bases at J, with 10 bases in the middle. CDR1 is SGHRS, CDR2 YFSETQ, per germline. Here the CDR3 reads CASSFSGDNYGYTF. The CDR3 DNA follows: TGCGCCAGCAGCTTTTCAGGGGACAACTATGGCTACACCTTC.

The rearrangement links TRBV5-4 to TRBJ2-2; maybe TRBD1 (5 bases). The CDR3 is 16 amino acids. The V and J ends lost 0 bases and 6 bases respectively, with 15 bases between them. CDR1 is SGHNT and CDR2 is YYREEE in the germline V gene (reference sequence). In nucleotides, the CDR3 is TGTGCCAGCAGCTTGGGGCAGGGATTCGGTTCCGGGGAGCTGTTTTTT. Translating gives CASSLGQGFGSGELFF. Using reference TRBV5-4 and TRBJ2-2 for the parts outside the CDR3, the full variable domain is ETGVTQSPTHLIKTRGQQVTLRCSSQSGHNTVSWYQQALGQGPQFIFQYYREEENGRGNFPPRFSGLQFPNYSSELNVNALELDDSALYLCASSLGQGFGSGELFFGEGSRLTVL.

The V and J genes are TRBV11-3 and TRBJ2-6; the D gene is possibly TRBD2 (5 bases). V lost 8 bases and J 0 bases, leaving 5 bases between the germline ends. The length of the CDR3 is 13 residues. Looked up from germline, CDR1 is SGHNT and CDR2 is YENEEA. The CDR3 protein is CASRGSGANVLTF. The CDR3 DNA reads TGTGCCAGCCGGGGCTCTGGGGCCAACGTCCTGACTTTC.

The CDR3 loop is CASSFKGDSPLHF. Here the CDR3 DNA reads TGTGCCAGCAGCTTTAAGGGGGATTCACCCCTCCACTTT. The gene calls are TRBV7-2 and TRBJ1-6; D might be TRBD1 (6 bases). The germline V gene has CDR1 SGHTA and CDR2 FQGNSA. Between the trimmed V and J ends, which lost 3 bases and 8 bases, there was a span of 8 bases. The CDR3 spans 13 residues.

CDR3 in amino acids: CASSLRDSDTQYF. The CDR3 DNA reads as TGTGCCAGTAGCTTGAGGGATTCAGATACGCAGTATTTT. The chain is built from TRBV19 and TRBJ2-3; perhaps TRBD2 as D (5 bases). Trimming pared 6 bases from V and 4 bases from J, leaving 11 bases between. There are 13 residues in the CDR3. The germline V gene has CDR1 LNHDA and CDR2 SQIVND (reference sequence).

The V gene is TRBV4-3, the J gene TRBJ2-3; D may be TRBD2 (5 bases). Looked up from germline, CDR1 is LGHNA and CDR2 is YSLEER. Trimming took off 1 base at V and 2 bases at J, with 10 bases between the two ends. The CDR3 is 15 amino acids. The CDR3 bases are TGCGCCAGCAGCCAAGGACCGGGGAACACAGATACGCAGTATTTT. Residues: CASSQGPGNTDTQYF.

The rearrangement uses TRBV9 and TRBJ1-2, with no clear D. The CDR3 length is 12 residues. CDR1 and CDR2 from the germline V gene are SGDLS and YYNGEE. V lost 4 bases and J 5 bases, leaving 9 bases between the germline ends. CDR3 in amino acids: CASSHDKYGYTF. The CDR3 DNA reads TGTGCCAGCAGCCACGACAAGTATGGCTACACCTTC.

The J gene is TRBJ1-2, the V gene TRBV18; D may be TRBD1 (5 bases). CDR1 and CDR2 (germline): KGHSH, LQKENI. The V gene lost 0 bases and the J gene lost 5 bases, with 10 bases spanning the gap. This CDR3 contains 14 residues. CDR3 region: CASSPPTVPYGYTF. For the CDR3, the DNA is TGTGCCAGCTCACCACCGACAGTTCCATATGGCTACACCTTC.